Below, one T cell receptor (beta chain) is given with its context. As yet, its antigen is unknown. A far larger clone is off by one base, so a read error is likely. Following extraction, RNA underwent reverse transcription to cDNA, which served as the sequencing template. Data came from immunoSEQ multiplex PCR; TCRdb stores just in-frame clones and leaves some out. The table lists over 95,000 clones, 60% to 75% of them singletons. Germline lookup yields CDR1 SEHNR and CDR2 FQNEAQ (reference sequence). The CDR3 is made up of 15 amino acids. The V gene lost 4 bases and the J gene lost 3 bases, with 16 bases spanning the gap. As for treatment: oral pan-JAK inhibitor, 5-10 mg twice daily. CD4+ and CD8+ T cells were sorted from PBMCs. The entry originates in a study of CD8+ T cells in alopecia areata. Study-wide points: Treatment with tofacitinib significantly lowered scalp clonality and reduced expanded CD8+ clones among the top 100. Compared with normal scalp, lesional scalp had higher clonality and more expanded CD8+ clones.

The source was CD8+ T cells sorted from blood, collected at week 4, from a patient treated with tofacitinib. The chain links TRBV7-9 to TRBJ2-7, with D maybe TRBD1 (5 bases). The TCR was taken from a human donor with alopecia areata. The CDR3 protein is CASSSALAGRYEQYF. In DNA form, the CDR3 reads TGTGCCAGCAGCTCCGCGTTGGCAGGGCGCTACGAGCAGTACTTC.